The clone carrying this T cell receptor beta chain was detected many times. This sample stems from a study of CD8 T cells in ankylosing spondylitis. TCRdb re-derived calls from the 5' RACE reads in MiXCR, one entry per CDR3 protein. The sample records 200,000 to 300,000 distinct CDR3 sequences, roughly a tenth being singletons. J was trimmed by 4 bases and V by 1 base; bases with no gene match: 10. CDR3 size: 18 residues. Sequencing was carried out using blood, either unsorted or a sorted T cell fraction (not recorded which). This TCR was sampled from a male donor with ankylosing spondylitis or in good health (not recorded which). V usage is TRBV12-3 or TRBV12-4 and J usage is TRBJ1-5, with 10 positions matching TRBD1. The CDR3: CASSLGGGTGVGNQPQHF. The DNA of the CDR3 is TGTGCCAGCAGTTTAGGTGGGGGGACAGGGGTAGGGAATCAGCCCCAGCATTTT.